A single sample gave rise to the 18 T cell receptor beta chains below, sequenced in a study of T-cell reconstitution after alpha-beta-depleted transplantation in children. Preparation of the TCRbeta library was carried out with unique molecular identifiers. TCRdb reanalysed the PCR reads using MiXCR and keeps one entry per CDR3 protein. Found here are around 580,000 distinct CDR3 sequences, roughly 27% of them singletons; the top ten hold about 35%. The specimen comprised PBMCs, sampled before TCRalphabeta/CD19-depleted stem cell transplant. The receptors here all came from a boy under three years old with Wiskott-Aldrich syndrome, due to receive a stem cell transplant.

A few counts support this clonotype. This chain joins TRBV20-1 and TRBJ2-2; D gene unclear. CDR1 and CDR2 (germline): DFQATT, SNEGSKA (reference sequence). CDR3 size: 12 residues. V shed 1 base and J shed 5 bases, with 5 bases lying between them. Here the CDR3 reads CSARVLTGELFF. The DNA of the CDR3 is TGCAGTGCTAGAGTTCTAACCGGGGAGCTGTTTTTT.

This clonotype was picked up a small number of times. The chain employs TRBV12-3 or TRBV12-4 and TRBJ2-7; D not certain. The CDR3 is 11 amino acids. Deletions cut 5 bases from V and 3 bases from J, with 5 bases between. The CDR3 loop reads CASSGVYEQYF. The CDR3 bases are TGTGCCAGCAGTGGAGTCTACGAGCAGTACTTC.

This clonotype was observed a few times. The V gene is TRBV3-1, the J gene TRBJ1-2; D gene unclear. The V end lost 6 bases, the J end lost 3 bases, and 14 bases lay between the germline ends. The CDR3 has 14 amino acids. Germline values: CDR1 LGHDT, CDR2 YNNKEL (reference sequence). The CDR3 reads CASRLAGVDYGYTF. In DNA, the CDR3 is TGTGCCAGCAGACTCGCCGGGGTAGACTATGGCTACACCTTC. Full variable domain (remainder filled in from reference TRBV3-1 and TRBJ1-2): DTAVSQTPKYLVTQMGNDKSIKCEQNLGHDTMYWYKQDSKKFLKIMFSYNNKELIINETVPNRFSPKSPDKAHLNLHINSLELGDSAVYFCASRLAGVDYGYTFGSGTRLTVV.

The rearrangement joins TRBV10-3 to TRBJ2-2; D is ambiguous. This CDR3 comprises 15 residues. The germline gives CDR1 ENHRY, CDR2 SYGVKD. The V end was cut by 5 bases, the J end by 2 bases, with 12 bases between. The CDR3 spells CAISKVNRNTGELFF. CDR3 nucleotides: TGTGCCATCAGTAAGGTCAACCGAAACACCGGGGAGCTGTTTTTT.

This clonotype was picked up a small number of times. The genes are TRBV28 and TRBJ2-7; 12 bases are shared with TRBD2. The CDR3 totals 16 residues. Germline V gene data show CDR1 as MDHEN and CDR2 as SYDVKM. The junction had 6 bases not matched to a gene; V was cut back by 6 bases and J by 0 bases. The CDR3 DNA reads TGTGCCAGCAGACCGGGACTAGCGGGTCGCTCCTACGAGCAGTACTTC. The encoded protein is CASRPGLAGRSYEQYF.

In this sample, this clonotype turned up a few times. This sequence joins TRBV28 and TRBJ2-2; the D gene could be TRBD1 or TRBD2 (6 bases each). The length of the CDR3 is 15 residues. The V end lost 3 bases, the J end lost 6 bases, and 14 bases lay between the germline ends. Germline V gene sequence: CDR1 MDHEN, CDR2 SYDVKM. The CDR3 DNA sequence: TGTGCCAGCAGTTTCGCCCGGGGGCGATCCGGGGAGCTGTTTTTT. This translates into CASSFARGRSGELFF. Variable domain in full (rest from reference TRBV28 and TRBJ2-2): DVKVTQSSRYLVKRTGEKVFLECVQDMDHENMFWYRQDPGLGLRLIYFSYDVKMKEKGDIPEGYSVSREKKERFSLILESASTNQTSMYLCASSFARGRSGELFFGEGSRLTVL.

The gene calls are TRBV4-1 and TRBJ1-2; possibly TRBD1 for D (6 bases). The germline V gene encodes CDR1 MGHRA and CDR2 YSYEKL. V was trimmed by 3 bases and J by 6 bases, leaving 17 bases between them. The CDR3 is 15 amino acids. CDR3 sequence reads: CASSHVNRARDGYTF. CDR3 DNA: TGCGCCAGCAGCCACGTGAACAGGGCACGGGATGGCTACACCTTC.

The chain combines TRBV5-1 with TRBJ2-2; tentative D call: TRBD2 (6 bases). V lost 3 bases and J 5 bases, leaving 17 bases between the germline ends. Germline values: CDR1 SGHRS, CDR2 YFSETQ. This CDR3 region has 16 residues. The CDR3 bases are TGCGCCAGCAGCTCGACGGGAATAGCGGTAACCGGGGAGCTGTTTTTT. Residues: CASSSTGIAVTGELFF.

The CDR3 region has the DNA TGTGCCAGCAGACCACGCCGACGTCAACTAGCGGGAGGGCCTGAAGATACGCAGTATTTT. Translated: CASRPRRRQLAGGPEDTQYF. The rearrangement links TRBV2 to TRBJ2-3, with 13 positions matching TRBD2. Germline V gene lookup returns CDR1 SNHLY and CDR2 FYNNEI. J gave up 5 bases and V 6 bases, and 20 bases lay outside the gene matches. The CDR3 runs 20 residues.

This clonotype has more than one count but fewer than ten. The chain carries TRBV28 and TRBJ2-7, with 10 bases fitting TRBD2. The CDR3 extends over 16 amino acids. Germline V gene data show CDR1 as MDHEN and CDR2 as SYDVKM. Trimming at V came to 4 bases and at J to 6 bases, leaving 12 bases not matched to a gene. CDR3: CASSSRTSGHRGEQYF. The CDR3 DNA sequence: TGTGCCAGCAGTTCACGGACTAGCGGCCACCGGGGCGAGCAGTACTTC.

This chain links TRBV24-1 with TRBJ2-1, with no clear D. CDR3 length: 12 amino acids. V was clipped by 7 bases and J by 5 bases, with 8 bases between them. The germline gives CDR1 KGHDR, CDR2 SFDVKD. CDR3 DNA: TGTGCCACCAGACCCACCAACAATGAGCAGTTCTTC. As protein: CATRPTNNEQFF.

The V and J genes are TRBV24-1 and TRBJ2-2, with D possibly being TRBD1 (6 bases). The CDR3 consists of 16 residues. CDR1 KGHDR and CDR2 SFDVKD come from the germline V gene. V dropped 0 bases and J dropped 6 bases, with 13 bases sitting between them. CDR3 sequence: CATSDLQGTGSGELFF. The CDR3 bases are TGTGCCACCAGTGATTTGCAGGGGACGGGGTCCGGGGAGCTGTTTTTT.

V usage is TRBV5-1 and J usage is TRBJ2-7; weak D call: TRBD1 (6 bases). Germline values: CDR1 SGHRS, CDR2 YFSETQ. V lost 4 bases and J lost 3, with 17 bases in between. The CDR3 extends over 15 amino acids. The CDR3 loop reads CASSPDRFAGYEQYF. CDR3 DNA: TGCGCCAGCAGCCCCGACAGGTTCGCGGGCTACGAGCAGTACTTC.

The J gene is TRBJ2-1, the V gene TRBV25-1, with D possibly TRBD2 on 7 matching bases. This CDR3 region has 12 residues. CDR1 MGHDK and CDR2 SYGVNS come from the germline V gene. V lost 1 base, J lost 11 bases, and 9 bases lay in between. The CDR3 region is CASSESRGQQFF. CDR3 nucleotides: TGTGCCAGCAGTGAATCGCGGGGGCAGCAGTTCTTC.

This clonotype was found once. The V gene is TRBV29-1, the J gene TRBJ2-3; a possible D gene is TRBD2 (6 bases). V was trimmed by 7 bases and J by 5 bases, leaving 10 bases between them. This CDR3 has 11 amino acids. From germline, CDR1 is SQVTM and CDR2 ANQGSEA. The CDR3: CSAGTRDTQYF. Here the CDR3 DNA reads TGCAGCGCCGGGACTCGAGATACGCAGTATTTT.

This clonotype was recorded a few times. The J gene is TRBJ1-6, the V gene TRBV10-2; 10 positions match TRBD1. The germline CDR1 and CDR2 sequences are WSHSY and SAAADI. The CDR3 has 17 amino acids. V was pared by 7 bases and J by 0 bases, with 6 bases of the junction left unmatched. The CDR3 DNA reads TGCGCCAGCACCGACAGGGGGCAAGGCTCCTATAATTCACCCCTCCACTTT. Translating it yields CASTDRGQGSYNSPLHF.

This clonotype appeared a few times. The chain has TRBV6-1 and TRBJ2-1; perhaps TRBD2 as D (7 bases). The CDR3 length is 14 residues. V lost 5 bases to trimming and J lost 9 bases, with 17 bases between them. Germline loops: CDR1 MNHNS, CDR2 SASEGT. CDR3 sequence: CASSPRGGEAEQFF. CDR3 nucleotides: TGTGCCAGCAGTCCTAGGGGGGGAGAGGCTGAGCAGTTCTTC.

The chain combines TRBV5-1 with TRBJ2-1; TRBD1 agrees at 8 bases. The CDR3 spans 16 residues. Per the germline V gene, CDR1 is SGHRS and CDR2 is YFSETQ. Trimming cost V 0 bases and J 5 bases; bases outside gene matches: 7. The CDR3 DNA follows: TGCGCCAGCAGCTTGGCATCCGGGACAGGAAACAATGAGCAGTTCTTC. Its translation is CASSLASGTGNNEQFF.